This T cell receptor (beta chain) was identified during a study of regulatory T cells in long-lasting Graves disease. Documented time point: newly diagnosed GD, antithyroid drugs for less than 3 months. PBMC RNA served as the TCR library source. Trimming pared 3 bases from V and 0 bases from J, leaving 11 bases between. CDR1 and CDR2 from the germline V gene are KGHDR and SFDVKD. This CDR3 spans 17 amino acids. Construction of TCR beta libraries relied on iRepertoire HTBI primers and on Arm-PCR targeting CDR3 regions. TCRdb re-called the multiplex PCR reads through MiXCR, storing one row per CDR3 protein. The sample has under 800,000 distinct CDR3 sequences; 15% to 20% are singletons. These data also formed part of another study, on T cells in Graves' hyperthyroidism and ophthalmopathy.

The input for sequencing was peripheral blood mononuclear cells (PBMCs), taken at new diagnosis, from a patient treated with antithyroid drugs. This TCR came from a woman in her 30s with Graves disease. V usage is TRBV24-1 and J usage is TRBJ2-6; D is unresolved. The CDR3 region has the DNA TGTGCCACCAGTGATGCCTACCGGAGCTCTGGGGCCAACGTCCTGACTTTC. Protein sequence: CATSDAYRSSGANVLTF.